Below, 15 T cell receptor beta chains from the same sample are listed, as sequenced in a study of molecular identifiers for immune sequencing clone quantification. Using its own MiXCR run on the PCR reads, TCRdb lists one record per CDR3 protein. The data hold just under 650,000 distinct CDR3 sequences, with just under 20% observed a single time. The specimen was naive CD8+ T cells from blood, with Jurkat cell RNA spiked in. Documented subset: FACS-sorted CD8+CD4-CCR7+CD45RA+ naive T cells. The origin of the receptors is a human donor in good health. Some libraries in this study had Jurkat cell RNA spiked in.

With respect to this clonotype: Since a much larger clone is just one base distant, this may be a read error. This rearrangement joins TRBV13 to TRBJ1-1; TRBD1 aligns across 9 bases. Germline trimming cut 8 bases from V and 6 bases from J; bases unmatched to any gene: 4. CDR1 and CDR2 from the germline V gene are PRHDT and FYEKMQ (reference sequence). The CDR3 length is 12 residues. The CDR3 bases are TGTGCCAGCGGGGGACAGGGCCCTGAAGCTTTCTTT. Its translation is CASGGQGPEAFF.

This clonotype has at least ten counts. The rearrangement joins TRBV7-9 to TRBJ2-5, with 9 bases that match TRBD2. J was trimmed by 2 bases and V by 1 base; bases with no gene match: 5. CDR3 length: 16 residues. The germline V gene has CDR1 SEHNR and CDR2 FQNEAQ (reference sequence). DNA of the CDR3: TGTGCCAGCAGCTTAGGTCCTAGCGGGGCACAAGAGACCCAGTACTTC. This codes for CASSLGPSGAQETQYF. Complete variable domain (other parts from reference TRBV7-9 and TRBJ2-5): DTGVSQNPRHKITKRGQNVTFRCDPISEHNRLYWYRQTLGQGPEFLTYFQNEAQLEKSRLLSDRFSAERPKGSFSTLEIQRTEQGDSAMYLCASSLGPSGAQETQYFGPGTRLLVL.

This clonotype was detected only once. This may come from a read error, since a much larger clone is one base off. V gene TRBV30 combines with J gene TRBJ2-3; 12 bases align to TRBD2. CDR1 and CDR2 from the germline V gene are GTSNPN and SVGIG (reference sequence). Unmatched junction bases numbered 9, after V lost 3 bases and J lost 5 bases. This CDR3 spans 16 amino acids. The CDR3 bases are TGTGCCTGGAGCGTTCTAGCGGGGGGGCGAAAAGATACGCAGTATTTT. As protein: CAWSVLAGGRKDTQYF.

This clonotype occurred many times. The rearrangement links TRBV4-3 to TRBJ2-5; D gene uncertain. CDR1 and CDR2 (germline): LGHNA, YSLEER. This CDR3 region has 14 residues. Trimming stripped 6 bases from V and 1 base from J, with 12 bases between. The CDR3 reads CASRPPGTQETQYF. CDR3 bases: TGCGCCAGCAGACCCCCGGGCACCCAAGAGACCCAGTACTTC.

In its sample, this clonotype was seen a few times. This rearrangement joins TRBV7-9 to TRBJ2-7; 9 nucleotides match TRBD1. The CDR3 totals 14 residues. V lost 5 bases to trimming and J lost 3 bases; unmatched junction nucleotides: 5. Germline V CDR1 and CDR2: SEHNR, FQNEAQ (reference sequence). The CDR3 region is CASSGGGQGYEQYF. CDR3 coding DNA: TGTGCCAGCAGCGGCGGGGGACAGGGCTACGAGCAGTACTTC. The complete variable domain, with remaining parts taken from reference TRBV7-9 and TRBJ2-7, reads DTGVSQNPRHKITKRGQNVTFRCDPISEHNRLYWYRQTLGQGPEFLTYFQNEAQLEKSRLLSDRFSAERPKGSFSTLEIQRTEQGDSAMYLCASSGGGQGYEQYFGPGTRLTVT.

A note on this clonotype: A single base separates this from a much larger clone, so it may be a read error. In DNA form, the CDR3 reads TGTGCCGGCAGCGCGGAGGGCGGGAGGGAGGTTGAGCAGTTCTTC. This translates into CAGSAEGGREVEQFF. The chain carries TRBV7-6 and TRBJ2-1; TRBD2 agrees at 9 bases. The germline V gene encodes CDR1 SGHVS and CDR2 FNYEAQ. The CDR3 runs 15 residues.

This chain links TRBV28 with TRBJ2-1; 9 positions match TRBD2. Trimming removed 5 bases from V and 8 bases from J; junction bases left unmatched: 19. The CDR3 sequence is 18 residues long. Germline CDR1 and CDR2: MDHEN and SYDVKM. CDR3 nucleotides: TGTGCCAGCAGTCTCGCGAGACGTACCGGGACTAGCCTGGATGAGCAGTTCTTC. Translating it yields CASSLARRTGTSLDEQFF.

This clonotype was seen a handful of times. The chain combines TRBV4-3 with TRBJ2-1, with TRBD2 matching 8 bases. With 4 bases clipped from V and 5 bases from J, the junction kept 7 bases outside the gene matches. CDR1 and CDR2 (germline): LGHNA, YSLEER. The CDR3 length is 15 residues. The CDR3 loop is CASSLRLASHNEQFF. Written as DNA, the CDR3 is TGCGCCAGCAGCCTAAGACTAGCGTCCCACAATGAGCAGTTCTTC.

Notes on this clonotype: The final CDR3 position lacks the conserved phenylalanine or tryptophan, pointing to a likely read error. This chain connects TRBV5-1 to TRBJ2-5; unclear D gene. Germline V gene lookup returns CDR1 SGHRS and CDR2 YFSETQ. The CDR3 consists of 13 residues. This CDR3 is CASSLGTDETQYV. In nucleotides, the CDR3 is TGCGCCAGCAGCTTGGGTACGGACGAGACTCAGTACGTC.

This clonotype was seen at least ten times. This rearrangement joins TRBV6-5 to TRBJ2-3; 9 nucleotides line up with TRBD2. Germline V gene lookup returns CDR1 MNHEY and CDR2 SVGAGI. V shed 3 bases and J 4 bases; nucleotides not matched to a gene: 5. This CDR3 has 15 amino acids. The CDR3 loop is CASSYVAGGPDTQYF. DNA for the CDR3: TGTGCCAGCAGTTATGTGGCGGGAGGGCCAGATACGCAGTATTTT.

This clonotype was detected many times. The genes are TRBV19 and TRBJ1-5, with TRBD1 matching over 9 bases. The V gene's germline CDR1 is LNHDA and CDR2 SQIVND (reference sequence). CDR3 length: 15 amino acids. V lost 2 bases to trimming and J lost 5 bases; unmatched junction nucleotides: 4. This chain's CDR3 is CASSILTGGDQPQHF. CDR3 in DNA: TGTGCCAGTAGTATACTGACAGGGGGAGATCAGCCCCAGCATTTT.

This clonotype was observed at least ten times. The V gene is TRBV7-9, the J gene TRBJ2-7; 13 nucleotides line up with TRBD2. The junction had 6 bases not matched to a gene; V was cut back by 9 bases and J by 4 bases. Germline assignment: CDR1 SEHNR and CDR2 FQNEAQ (reference sequence). The CDR3 is 14 amino acids. The CDR3 bases are TGTGCCAGTTCTGGACTAGCGGGAGAATACGAGCAGTACTTC. Residues: CASSGLAGEYEQYF. Based on the CDR3 plus reference TRBV7-9 and TRBJ2-7, the full variable domain is DTGVSQNPRHKITKRGQNVTFRCDPISEHNRLYWYRQTLGQGPEFLTYFQNEAQLEKSRLLSDRFSAERPKGSFSTLEIQRTEQGDSAMYLCASSGLAGEYEQYFGPGTRLTVT.

The J gene is TRBJ2-1, the V gene TRBV5-1, with D perhaps matching TRBD2 (6 bases). The CDR3 spans 16 residues. Trimming pared 1 base from V and 6 bases from J, leaving 17 bases between. The germline V gene has CDR1 SGHRS and CDR2 YFSETQ. The DNA for the CDR3 is TGCGCCAGCAGCTTGCGAAGTCGGCGGGGAGTCAATGAGCAGTTCTTC. It yields the protein CASSLRSRRGVNEQFF.

This clonotype was detected ten times or more. This chain joins TRBV2 and TRBJ2-3; possible D gene TRBD2, 6 bases. Germline V gene lookup returns CDR1 SNHLY and CDR2 FYNNEI. Trimming left V 1 base short and J 2 bases short, with 13 bases between. The CDR3 covers 16 residues. The CDR3 loop is CASSEDVGLTTDTQYF. In nucleotides, the CDR3 is TGTGCCAGCAGTGAAGATGTGGGACTTACCACAGATACGCAGTATTTT.

This chain links TRBV14 with TRBJ2-3, with 11 nucleotides matching TRBD2. Unmatched junction bases numbered 6, after V lost 2 bases and J lost 5 bases. Germline values: CDR1 SGHDN, CDR2 FVKESK. The CDR3 consists of 16 residues. As DNA, the CDR3 is TGTGCCAGCAGCCAAATTGGAGGACTAGCGGGAGATACGCAGTATTTT. Translated: CASSQIGGLAGDTQYF.